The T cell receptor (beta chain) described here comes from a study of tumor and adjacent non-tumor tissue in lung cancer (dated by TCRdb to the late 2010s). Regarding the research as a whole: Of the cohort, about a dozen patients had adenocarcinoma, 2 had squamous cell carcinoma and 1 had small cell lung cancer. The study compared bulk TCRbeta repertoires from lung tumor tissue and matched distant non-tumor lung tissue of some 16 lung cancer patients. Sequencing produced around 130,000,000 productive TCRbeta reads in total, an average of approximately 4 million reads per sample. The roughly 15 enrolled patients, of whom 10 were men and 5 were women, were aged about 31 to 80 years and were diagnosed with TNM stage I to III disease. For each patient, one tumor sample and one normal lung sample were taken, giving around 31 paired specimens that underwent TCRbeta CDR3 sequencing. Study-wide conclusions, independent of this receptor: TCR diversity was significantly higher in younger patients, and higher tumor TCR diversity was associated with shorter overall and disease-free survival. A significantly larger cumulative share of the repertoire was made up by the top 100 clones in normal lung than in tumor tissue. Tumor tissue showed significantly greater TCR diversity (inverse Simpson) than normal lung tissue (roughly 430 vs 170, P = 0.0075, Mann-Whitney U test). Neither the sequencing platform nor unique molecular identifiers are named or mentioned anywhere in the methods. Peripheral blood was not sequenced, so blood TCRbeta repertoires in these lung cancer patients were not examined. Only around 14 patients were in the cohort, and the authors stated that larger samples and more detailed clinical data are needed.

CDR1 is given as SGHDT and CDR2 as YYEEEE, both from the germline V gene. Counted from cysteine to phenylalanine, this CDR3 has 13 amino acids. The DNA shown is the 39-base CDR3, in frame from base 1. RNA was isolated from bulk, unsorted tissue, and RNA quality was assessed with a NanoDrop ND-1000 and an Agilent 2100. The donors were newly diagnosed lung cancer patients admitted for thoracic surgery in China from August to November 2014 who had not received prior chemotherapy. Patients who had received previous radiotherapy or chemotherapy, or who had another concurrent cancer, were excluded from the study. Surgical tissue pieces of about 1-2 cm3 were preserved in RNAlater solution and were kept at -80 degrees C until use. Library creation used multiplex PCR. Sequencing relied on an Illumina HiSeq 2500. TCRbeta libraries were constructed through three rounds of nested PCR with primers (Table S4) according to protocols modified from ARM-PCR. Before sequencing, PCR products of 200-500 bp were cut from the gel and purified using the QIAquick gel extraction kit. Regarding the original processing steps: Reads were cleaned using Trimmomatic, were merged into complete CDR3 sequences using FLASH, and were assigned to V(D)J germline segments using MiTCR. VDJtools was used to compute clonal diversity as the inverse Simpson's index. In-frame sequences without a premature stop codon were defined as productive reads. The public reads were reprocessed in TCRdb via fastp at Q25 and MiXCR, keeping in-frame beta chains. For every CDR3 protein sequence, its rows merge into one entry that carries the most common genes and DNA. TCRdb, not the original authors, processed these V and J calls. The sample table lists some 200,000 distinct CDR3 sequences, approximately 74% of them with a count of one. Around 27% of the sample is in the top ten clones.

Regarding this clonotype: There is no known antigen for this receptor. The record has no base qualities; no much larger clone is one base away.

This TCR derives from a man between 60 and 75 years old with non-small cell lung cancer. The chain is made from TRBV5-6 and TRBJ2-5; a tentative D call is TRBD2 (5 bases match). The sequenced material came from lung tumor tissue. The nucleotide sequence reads TGTGTCGGCTCCATCCGGGATACGGAGACCCAGTACTTC. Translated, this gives CVGSIRDTETQYF.